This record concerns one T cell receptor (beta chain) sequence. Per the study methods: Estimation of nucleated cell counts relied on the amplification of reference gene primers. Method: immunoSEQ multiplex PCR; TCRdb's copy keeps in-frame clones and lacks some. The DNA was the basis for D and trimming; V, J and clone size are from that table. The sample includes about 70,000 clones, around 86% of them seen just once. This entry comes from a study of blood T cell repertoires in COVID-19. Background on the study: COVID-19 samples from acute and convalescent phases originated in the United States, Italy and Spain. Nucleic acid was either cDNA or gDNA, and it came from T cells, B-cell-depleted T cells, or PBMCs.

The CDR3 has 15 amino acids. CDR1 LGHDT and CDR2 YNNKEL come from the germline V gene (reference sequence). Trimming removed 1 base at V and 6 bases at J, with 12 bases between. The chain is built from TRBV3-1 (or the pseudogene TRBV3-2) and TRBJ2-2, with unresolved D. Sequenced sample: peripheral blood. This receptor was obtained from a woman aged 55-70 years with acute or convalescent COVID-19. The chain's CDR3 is CASSQVLSGAGELFF. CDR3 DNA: TGTGCCAGCAGCCAAGTTCTCTCGGGTGCCGGGGAGCTGTTTTTT.